A selection of T cell receptor beta chains follows, all from one sample in a study of T-cell reconstitution after alpha-beta-depleted transplantation in children. TCRdb ran MiXCR on the PCR reads and lists one entry per CDR3 protein. The sample contains approximately 110,000 distinct CDR3 sequences, under 30% of which appear only once. The specimen comprised PBMCs, mostly from graft donor cells, sampled 180 days after TCRalphabeta/CD19-depleted stem cell transplant. The receptors here all came from a male patient between 2 and 10 years old who had a stem cell transplant for chronic granulomatous disease, so the T cells may come from the graft donor. CDR3s include the opening cysteine and the closing phenylalanine or tryptophan. The D gene is left open where the match is weak. Clone size is not always given. Where it is, it says once, few, many or a class for expanded clones.

CDR3aa: CSARTGKDEQFF; CDR3nt: TGCAGCGCCCGGACAGGGAAGGATGAGCAGTTCTTC; d_gene: TRBD1; j_gene: TRBJ2-1; v_gene: TRBV29-1; abundance: many
CDR3aa: CASSPGGLPRTQYF; CDR3nt: TGTGCCAGCAGTCCCGGGGGTCTACCCAGGACCCAGTACTTC; d_gene: NA; j_gene: TRBJ2-5; v_gene: TRBV12-3/TRBV12-4; abundance: many
CDR3aa: CASSSPGTGVDNEQFF; CDR3nt: TGTGCCAGCAGCTCCCCCGGGACAGGGGTGGACAATGAGCAGTTCTTC; d_gene: TRBD1; j_gene: TRBJ2-1; v_gene: TRBV5-5; abundance: NA
CDR3aa: CSVSGPAGDTQYF; CDR3nt: TGCAGCGTTTCCGGCCCGGCGGGAGATACGCAGTATTTT; d_gene: NA; j_gene: TRBJ2-3; v_gene: TRBV29-1; abundance: few
CDR3aa: CASSTNTGELFF; CDR3nt: TGTGCCAGCAGCACCAACACCGGGGAGCTGTTTTTT; d_gene: NA; j_gene: TRBJ2-2; v_gene: TRBV9; abundance: many
CDR3aa: CASSLDGSGSRDEQFF; CDR3nt: TGCGCCAGCAGCTTGGATGGTAGCGGGAGTCGGGATGAGCAGTTCTTC; d_gene: TRBD2; j_gene: TRBJ2-1; v_gene: TRBV5-1; abundance: few
CDR3aa: CASSLGQTHYGYTF; CDR3nt: TGTGCCAGCAGCTTAGGACAGACGCACTATGGCTACACCTTC; d_gene: NA; j_gene: TRBJ1-2; v_gene: TRBV7-2; abundance: many
CDR3aa: CASSTRDSRETQYF; CDR3nt: TGTGCCAGCAGCACACGGGACAGCAGAGAGACCCAGTACTTC; d_gene: NA; j_gene: TRBJ2-5; v_gene: TRBV21-1; abundance: NA
CDR3aa: CSAPSWSPHYNEQFF; CDR3nt: TGCAGTGCCCCCTCTTGGTCCCCGCACTACAATGAGCAGTTCTTC; d_gene: NA; j_gene: TRBJ2-1; v_gene: TRBV20-1; abundance: many
CDR3aa: CSARVRTYEQYF; CDR3nt: TGCAGTGCTAGAGTCAGAACCTACGAGCAGTACTTC; d_gene: NA; j_gene: TRBJ2-7; v_gene: TRBV20-1; abundance: many
CDR3aa: CASSSERGTSYNEQFF; CDR3nt: TGTGCCAGCAGTTCTGAGCGGGGGACCTCCTACAATGAGCAGTTCTTC; d_gene: TRBD2; j_gene: TRBJ2-1; v_gene: TRBV12-3/TRBV12-4; abundance: many
CDR3aa: CASSFGDSYEQYF; CDR3nt: TGTGCCAGCAGCTTCGGCGACTCCTACGAGCAGTACTTC; d_gene: NA; j_gene: TRBJ2-7; v_gene: TRBV5-6; abundance: NA
CDR3aa: CASSFHRGYNEQFF; CDR3nt: TGTGCCAGCAGTTTCCACCGGGGTTACAATGAGCAGTTCTTC; d_gene: NA; j_gene: TRBJ2-1; v_gene: TRBV12-3/TRBV12-4; abundance: few
CDR3aa: CASSFPTGGNRKAEQYF; CDR3nt: TGTGCCAGCAGCTTCCCGACCGGGGGGAATCGGAAAGCCGAGCAGTACTTC; d_gene: TRBD2; j_gene: TRBJ2-7; v_gene: TRBV7-2; abundance: many
CDR3aa: CASSRVSTQETQYF; CDR3nt: TGTGCCAGCAGTCGAGTTTCGACTCAAGAGACCCAGTACTTC; d_gene: NA; j_gene: TRBJ2-5; v_gene: TRBV7-8; abundance: NA
CDR3aa: CSARDVAAQETQYF; CDR3nt: TGCAGTGCTAGAGATGTAGCGGCCCAAGAGACCCAGTACTTC; d_gene: NA; j_gene: TRBJ2-5; v_gene: TRBV20-1; abundance: NA
CDR3aa: CASSGTSGVNEQFF; CDR3nt: TGTGCCAGCAGTGGGACTAGCGGGGTAAATGAGCAGTTCTTC; d_gene: TRBD2; j_gene: TRBJ2-1; v_gene: TRBV6-6; abundance: few
CDR3aa: CASSFGPGTANTGELFF; CDR3nt: TGTGCCAGCAGTTTCGGACCCGGGACAGCTAACACCGGGGAGCTGTTTTTT; d_gene: TRBD1; j_gene: TRBJ2-2; v_gene: TRBV12-3/TRBV12-4; abundance: few
CDR3aa: CAISGRYEQYF; CDR3nt: TGTGCCATCAGTGGTCGCTACGAGCAGTACTTC; d_gene: NA; j_gene: TRBJ2-7; v_gene: TRBV10-3; abundance: few
CDR3aa: CASSSPRGSGAEAFF; CDR3nt: TGTGCCAGCAGTTCCCCGAGGGGGAGCGGGGCTGAAGCTTTCTTT; d_gene: NA; j_gene: TRBJ1-1; v_gene: TRBV28; abundance: many
CDR3aa: CASTLRDNEIAKNIQYF; CDR3nt: TGTGCCAGCACCCTACGTGACAACGAAATAGCCAAAAACATTCAGTACTTC; d_gene: NA; j_gene: TRBJ2-4; v_gene: TRBV7-9; abundance: NA
CDR3aa: CASSLTSGIDYEQYF; CDR3nt: TGTGCCAGCAGTCTGACTAGCGGGATAGACTACGAGCAGTACTTC; d_gene: TRBD2; j_gene: TRBJ2-7; v_gene: TRBV12-3/TRBV12-4; abundance: many
CDR3aa: CASSRDLDMVQYF; CDR3nt: TGCGCCAGCAGCCGGGACTTAGATATGGTGCAGTATTTT; d_gene: NA; j_gene: TRBJ2-3; v_gene: TRBV4-3; abundance: NA
CDR3aa: CATSREGQGPFF; CDR3nt: TGTGCCACCAGCAGAGAAGGACAGGGTCCGTTTTTT; d_gene: TRBD1; j_gene: TRBJ1-4; v_gene: TRBV15; abundance: NA
CDR3aa: CASSGDGAYEQYF; CDR3nt: TGCGCCAGCAGCGGGGACGGGGCCTACGAGCAGTACTTC; d_gene: NA; j_gene: TRBJ2-7; v_gene: TRBV5-1; abundance: few
CDR3aa: CASSLTASGSRRQFF; CDR3nt: TGCGCCAGCAGCTTGACGGCTAGCGGGAGCAGGAGGCAGTTCTTC; d_gene: TRBD2; j_gene: TRBJ2-1; v_gene: TRBV5-1; abundance: NA
CDR3aa: CASSLLGTVQQETQYF; CDR3nt: TGTGCCAGCAGCTTATTGGGCACAGTTCAACAAGAGACCCAGTACTTC; d_gene: NA; j_gene: TRBJ2-5; v_gene: TRBV7-2; abundance: many
CDR3aa: CSARGGLAEYNEQFF; CDR3nt: TGCAGTGCTCGCGGTGGACTAGCGGAATACAATGAGCAGTTCTTC; d_gene: TRBD2; j_gene: TRBJ2-1; v_gene: TRBV20-1; abundance: few
CDR3aa: CATSDTDPPGARLGYTF; CDR3nt: TGTGCCACCAGTGATACCGACCCCCCGGGGGCCCGCTTAGGCTACACCTTC; d_gene: NA; j_gene: TRBJ1-2; v_gene: TRBV24-1; abundance: many
CDR3aa: CASRSQGAHGYTF; CDR3nt: TGTGCCAGCAGGTCACAGGGGGCTCATGGCTACACCTTC; d_gene: TRBD1; j_gene: TRBJ1-2; v_gene: TRBV5-4; abundance: many
CDR3aa: CASSVEGGIETQYF; CDR3nt: TGTGCCAGCAGCGTAGAAGGAGGGATAGAGACCCAGTACTTC; d_gene: NA; j_gene: TRBJ2-5; v_gene: TRBV9; abundance: NA
CDR3aa: CSAPPPHNNEQFF; CDR3nt: TGCAGTGCACCTCCCCCCCATAACAATGAGCAGTTCTTC; d_gene: NA; j_gene: TRBJ2-1; v_gene: TRBV20-1; abundance: many
CDR3aa: CASSFSSDTQYF; CDR3nt: TGCGCCAGCAGCTTTTCGTCGGATACGCAGTATTTT; d_gene: NA; j_gene: TRBJ2-3; v_gene: TRBV5-1; abundance: NA
CDR3aa: CSLSGRANNEQFF; CDR3nt: TGCAGTCTAAGCGGGAGGGCAAACAATGAGCAGTTCTTC; d_gene: TRBD2; j_gene: TRBJ2-1; v_gene: TRBV20-1; abundance: many
CDR3aa: CSARDIAGFSYEQYF; CDR3nt: TGCAGTGCTAGAGATATAGCGGGGTTCTCCTACGAGCAGTACTTC; d_gene: TRBD2; j_gene: TRBJ2-7; v_gene: TRBV20-1; abundance: many
CDR3aa: CSARDPIFYEQYF; CDR3nt: TGCAGTGCTCGGGATCCCATCTTCTACGAGCAGTACTTC; d_gene: NA; j_gene: TRBJ2-7; v_gene: TRBV20-1; abundance: large
CDR3aa: CASSLRTSGRQETQYF; CDR3nt: TGTGCCAGCAGTTTACGGACTAGCGGGCGACAAGAGACCCAGTACTTC; d_gene: TRBD2; j_gene: TRBJ2-5; v_gene: TRBV28; abundance: many